This record looks at one T cell receptor beta chain sequence and its context. The sample belongs to a study of technical replicates of blood from several donors. The repertoire was sequenced with immunoSEQ multiplex PCR; TCRdb's copy has only in-frame clones and lacks some. This table holds about 83,000 clones, roughly 94% found once. The receptor was isolated from a human donor in good health. Material: T cells isolated from PBMCs.

CDR3 in DNA: TGTGCCTGGAGCCGTTCAGGGGGCAATCAGCCCCAGCATTTT. Its protein is CAWSRSGGNQPQHF. The chain is built from TRBV30 and TRBJ1-5; possible D gene TRBD1, 6 bases. The CDR3 is 14 residues long. Trimming cost V 3 bases and J 2 bases, with 11 bases left between them. From germline, CDR1 is GTSNPN and CDR2 SVGIG (reference sequence).